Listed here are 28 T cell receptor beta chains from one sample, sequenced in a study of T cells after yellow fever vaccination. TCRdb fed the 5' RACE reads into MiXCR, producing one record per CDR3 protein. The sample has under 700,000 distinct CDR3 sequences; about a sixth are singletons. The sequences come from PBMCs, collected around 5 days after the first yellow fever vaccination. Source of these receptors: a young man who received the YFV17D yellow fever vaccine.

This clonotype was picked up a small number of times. CDR3 amino acids: CASSLLVGQGARDTQYF. As DNA, the CDR3 is TGTGCCAGCAGTTTATTGGTAGGACAGGGGGCAAGAGATACGCAGTATTTT. The chain employs TRBV27 and TRBJ2-3, with 11 bases fitting TRBD1. Germline values: CDR1 MNHEY, CDR2 SMNVEV (reference sequence). This CDR3 contains 17 residues. J was trimmed by 5 bases and V by 1 base; bases with no gene match: 8.

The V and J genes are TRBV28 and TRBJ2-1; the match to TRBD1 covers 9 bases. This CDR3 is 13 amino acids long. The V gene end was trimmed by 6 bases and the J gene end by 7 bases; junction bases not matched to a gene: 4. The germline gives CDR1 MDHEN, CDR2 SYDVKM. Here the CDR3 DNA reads TGTGCCAGCAGGGGACAGGGTCTGAATGAGCAGTTCTTC. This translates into CASRGQGLNEQFF.

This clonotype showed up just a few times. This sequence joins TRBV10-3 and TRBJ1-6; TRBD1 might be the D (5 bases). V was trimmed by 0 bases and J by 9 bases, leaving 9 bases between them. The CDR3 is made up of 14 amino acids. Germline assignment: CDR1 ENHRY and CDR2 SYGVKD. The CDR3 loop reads CAISESIGGSPLHF. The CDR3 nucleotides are TGTGCCATCAGTGAGTCGATTGGGGGTTCACCCCTCCACTTT.

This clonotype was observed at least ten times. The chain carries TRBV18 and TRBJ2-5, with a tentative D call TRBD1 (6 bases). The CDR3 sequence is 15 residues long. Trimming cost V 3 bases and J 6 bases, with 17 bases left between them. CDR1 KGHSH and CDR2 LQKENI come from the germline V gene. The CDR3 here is CASSPTPRQAKTQYF. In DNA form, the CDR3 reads TGTGCCAGCTCACCTACCCCAAGACAGGCAAAGACCCAGTACTTC.

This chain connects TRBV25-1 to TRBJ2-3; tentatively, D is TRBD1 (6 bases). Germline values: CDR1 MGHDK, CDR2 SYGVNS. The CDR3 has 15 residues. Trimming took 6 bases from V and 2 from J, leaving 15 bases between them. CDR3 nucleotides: TGTGCCAGCAGCCCCAGGGACAAACTCACAGATACGCAGTATTTT. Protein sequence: CASSPRDKLTDTQYF.

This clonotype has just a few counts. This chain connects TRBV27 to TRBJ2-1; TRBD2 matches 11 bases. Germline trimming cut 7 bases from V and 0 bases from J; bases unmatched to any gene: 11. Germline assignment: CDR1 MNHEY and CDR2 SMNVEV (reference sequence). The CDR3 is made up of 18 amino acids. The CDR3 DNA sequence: TGTGCCAGCAACTTCGCCCCTAGCGGGGGGAGCTCCTACAATGAGCAGTTCTTC. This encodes CASNFAPSGGSSYNEQFF.

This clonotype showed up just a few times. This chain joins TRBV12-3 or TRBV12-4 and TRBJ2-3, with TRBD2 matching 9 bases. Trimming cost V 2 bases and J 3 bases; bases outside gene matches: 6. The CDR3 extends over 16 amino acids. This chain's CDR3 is CASSLTRGGATDTQYF. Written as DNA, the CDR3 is TGTGCCAGCAGTTTAACCCGCGGGGGGGCTACAGATACGCAGTATTTT.

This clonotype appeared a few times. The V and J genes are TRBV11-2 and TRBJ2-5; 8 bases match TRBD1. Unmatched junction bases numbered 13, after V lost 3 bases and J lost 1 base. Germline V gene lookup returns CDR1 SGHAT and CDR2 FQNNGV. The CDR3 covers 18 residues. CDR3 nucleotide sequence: TGTGCCAGCAGCTTGCCCCACCTTGACAGGGGAATCCAAGAGACCCAGTACTTC. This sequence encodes CASSLPHLDRGIQETQYF.

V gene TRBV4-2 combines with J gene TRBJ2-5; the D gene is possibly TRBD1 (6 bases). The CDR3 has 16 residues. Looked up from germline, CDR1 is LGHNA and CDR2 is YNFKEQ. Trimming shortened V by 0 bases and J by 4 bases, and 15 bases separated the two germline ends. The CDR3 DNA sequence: TGTGCCAGCAGCCAAGATCTGGGGGCCCCCGGAGAGACCCAGTACTTC. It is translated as CASSQDLGAPGETQYF.

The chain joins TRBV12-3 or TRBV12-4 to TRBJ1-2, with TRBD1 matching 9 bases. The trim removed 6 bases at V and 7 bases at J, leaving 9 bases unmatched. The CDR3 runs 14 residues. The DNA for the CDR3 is TGTGCCAGCAGCCTAAGGACAGGGGACGGTGGCTACACCTTC. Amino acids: CASSLRTGDGGYTF.

In DNA form, the CDR3 reads TGTGCCAGCAGCCAGACCCTTACAGGGACTGCAAACATTCAGTACTTC. It translates to CASSQTLTGTANIQYF. The chain uses TRBV11-2 and TRBJ2-4, with D perhaps assigned TRBD1 or TRBD2 (6 bases each). The CDR3 has 16 amino acids. V lost 5 bases, J lost 6 bases, and 20 bases lay in between. CDR1 SGHAT and CDR2 FQNNGV come from the germline V gene.

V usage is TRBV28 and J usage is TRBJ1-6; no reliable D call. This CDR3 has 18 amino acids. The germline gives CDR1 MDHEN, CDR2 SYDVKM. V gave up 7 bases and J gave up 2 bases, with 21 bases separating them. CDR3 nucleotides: TGTGCCAGCACCTTCACGGACGGAATATTCACCTATAATTCACCCCTCCACTTT. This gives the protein CASTFTDGIFTYNSPLHF.

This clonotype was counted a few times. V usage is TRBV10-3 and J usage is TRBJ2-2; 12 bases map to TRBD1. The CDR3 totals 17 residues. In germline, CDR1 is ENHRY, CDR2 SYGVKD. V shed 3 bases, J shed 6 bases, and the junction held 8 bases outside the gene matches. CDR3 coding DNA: TGTGCCATCAGTGATCGGCGGGACAGGGGGCATTCCGGGGAGCTGTTTTTT. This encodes CAISDRRDRGHSGELFF.

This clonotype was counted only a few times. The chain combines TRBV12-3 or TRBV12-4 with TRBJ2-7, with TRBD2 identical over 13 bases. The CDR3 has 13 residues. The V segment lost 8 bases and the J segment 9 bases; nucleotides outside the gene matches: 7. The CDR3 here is CASSTSGGTGQYF. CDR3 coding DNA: TGTGCCAGCTCGACTAGCGGGGGGACCGGGCAGTACTTC.

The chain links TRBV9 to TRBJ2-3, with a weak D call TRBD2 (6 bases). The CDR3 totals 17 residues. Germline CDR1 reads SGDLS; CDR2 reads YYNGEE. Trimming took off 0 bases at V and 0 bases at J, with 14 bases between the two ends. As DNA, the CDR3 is TGTGCCAGCAGCGTAGGATGGAGGGTTTCTAGCACAGATACGCAGTATTTT. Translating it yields CASSVGWRVSSTDTQYF.

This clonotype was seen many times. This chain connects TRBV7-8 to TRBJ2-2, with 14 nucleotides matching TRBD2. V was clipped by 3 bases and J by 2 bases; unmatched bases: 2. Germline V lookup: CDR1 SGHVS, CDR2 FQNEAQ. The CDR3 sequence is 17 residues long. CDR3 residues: CASSLGLAGANTGELFF. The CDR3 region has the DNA TGTGCCAGCAGCTTGGGACTAGCGGGGGCCAACACCGGGGAGCTGTTTTTT. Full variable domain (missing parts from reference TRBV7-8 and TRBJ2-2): GAGVSQSPRYKVAKRGQDVALRCDPISGHVSLFWYQQALGQGPEFLTYFQNEAQLDKSGLPSDRFFAERPEGSVSTLKIQRTQQEDSAVYLCASSLGLAGANTGELFFGEGSRLTVL.

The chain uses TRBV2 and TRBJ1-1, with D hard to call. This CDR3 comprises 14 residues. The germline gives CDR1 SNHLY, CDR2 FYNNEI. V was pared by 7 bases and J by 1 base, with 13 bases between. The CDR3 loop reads CASNPTSPNTEAFF. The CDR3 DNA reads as TGTGCCAGCAACCCGACCTCACCGAACACTGAAGCTTTCTTT.

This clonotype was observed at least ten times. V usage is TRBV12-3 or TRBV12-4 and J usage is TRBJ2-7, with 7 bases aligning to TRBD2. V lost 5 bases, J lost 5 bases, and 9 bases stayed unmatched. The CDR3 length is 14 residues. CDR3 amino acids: CASSLRTGGDEQYF. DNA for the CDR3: TGTGCCAGCAGTCTGCGGACGGGAGGAGACGAGCAGTACTTC.

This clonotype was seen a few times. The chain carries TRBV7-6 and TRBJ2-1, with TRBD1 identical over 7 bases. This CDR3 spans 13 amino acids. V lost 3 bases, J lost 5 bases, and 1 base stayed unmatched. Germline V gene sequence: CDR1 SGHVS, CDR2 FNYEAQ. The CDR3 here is CASSFGQDNEQFF. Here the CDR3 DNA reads TGTGCCAGCAGCTTTGGACAGGACAATGAGCAGTTCTTC.

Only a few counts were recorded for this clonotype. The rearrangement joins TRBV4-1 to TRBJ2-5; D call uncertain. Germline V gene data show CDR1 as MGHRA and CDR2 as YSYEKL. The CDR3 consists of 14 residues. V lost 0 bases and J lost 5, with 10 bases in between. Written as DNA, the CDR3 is TGCGCCAGCAGCCAAGAGCCAGACTGGGAGACCCAGTACTTC. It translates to CASSQEPDWETQYF.

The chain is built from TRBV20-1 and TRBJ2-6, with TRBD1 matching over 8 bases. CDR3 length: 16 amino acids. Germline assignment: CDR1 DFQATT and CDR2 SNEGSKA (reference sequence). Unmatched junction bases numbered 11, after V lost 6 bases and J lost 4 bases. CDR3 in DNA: TGCAGTGCCAGGGGGCAGGGGGCGCCCGGGGCCAACGTCCTGACTTTC. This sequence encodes CSARGQGAPGANVLTF.

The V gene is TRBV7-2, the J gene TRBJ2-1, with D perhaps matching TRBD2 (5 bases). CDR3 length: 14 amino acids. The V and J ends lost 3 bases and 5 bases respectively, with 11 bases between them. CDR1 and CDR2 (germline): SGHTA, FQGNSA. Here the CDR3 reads CASSLAGPNNEQFF. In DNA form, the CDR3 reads TGTGCCAGCAGCTTGGCGGGCCCCAACAATGAGCAGTTCTTC. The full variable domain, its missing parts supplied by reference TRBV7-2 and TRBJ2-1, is GAGVSQSPSNKVTEKGKDVELRCDPISGHTALYWYRQSLGQGLEFLIYFQGNSAPDKSGLPSDRFSAERTGGSVSTLTIQRTQQEDSAVYLCASSLAGPNNEQFFGPGTRLTVL.

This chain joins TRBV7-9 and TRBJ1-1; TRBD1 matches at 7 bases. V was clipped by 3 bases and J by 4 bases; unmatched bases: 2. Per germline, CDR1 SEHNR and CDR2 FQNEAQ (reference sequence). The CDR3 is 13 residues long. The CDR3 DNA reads TGTGCCAGCAGCTTTGGGGACAGCACTGAAGCTTTCTTT. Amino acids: CASSFGDSTEAFF.

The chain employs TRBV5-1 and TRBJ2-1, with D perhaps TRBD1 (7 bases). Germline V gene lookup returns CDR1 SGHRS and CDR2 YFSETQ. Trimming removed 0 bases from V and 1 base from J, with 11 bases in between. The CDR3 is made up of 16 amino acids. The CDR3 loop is CASSLGPGGSYNEQFF. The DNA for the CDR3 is TGCGCCAGCAGCTTGGGTCCAGGGGGGTCCTACAATGAGCAGTTCTTC.

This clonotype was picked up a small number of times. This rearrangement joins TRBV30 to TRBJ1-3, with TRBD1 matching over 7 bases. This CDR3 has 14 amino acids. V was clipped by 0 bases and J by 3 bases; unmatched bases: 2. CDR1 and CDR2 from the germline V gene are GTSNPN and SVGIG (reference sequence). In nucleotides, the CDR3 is TGTGCCTGGAGTGTCGGACAGGATGGAAACACCATATATTTT. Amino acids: CAWSVGQDGNTIYF. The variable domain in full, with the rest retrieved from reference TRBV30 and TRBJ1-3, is SQTIHQWPATLVQPVGSPLSLECTVEGTSNPNLYWYRQAAGRGLQLLFYSVGIGQISSEVPQNLSASRPQDRQFILSSKKLLLSDSGFYLCAWSVGQDGNTIYFGEGSWLTVV.

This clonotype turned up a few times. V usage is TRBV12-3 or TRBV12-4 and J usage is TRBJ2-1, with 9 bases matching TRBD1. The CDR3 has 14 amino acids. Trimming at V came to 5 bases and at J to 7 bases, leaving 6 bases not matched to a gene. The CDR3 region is CASSRDRVENEQFF. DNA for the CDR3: TGTGCCAGCAGTCGGGACAGGGTCGAAAATGAGCAGTTCTTC.

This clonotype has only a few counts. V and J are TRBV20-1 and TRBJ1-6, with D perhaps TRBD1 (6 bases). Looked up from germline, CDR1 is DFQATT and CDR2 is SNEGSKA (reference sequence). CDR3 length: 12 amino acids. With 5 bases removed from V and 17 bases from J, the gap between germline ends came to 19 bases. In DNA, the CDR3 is TGCAGTGCTCCTAGGACAGCCTTGTCCATCCACTTT. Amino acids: CSAPRTALSIHF.

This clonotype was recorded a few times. CDR3 nucleotide sequence: TGTGCCAGCAGCGTAATCGCGGGGAGCCAAGAGACCCAGTACTTC. This sequence encodes CASSVIAGSQETQYF. V gene TRBV9 combines with J gene TRBJ2-5, with a weak D call TRBD2 (6 bases). V lost 1 base to trimming and J lost 1 base, with 11 bases between them. Germline CDR1 reads SGDLS; CDR2 reads YYNGEE. The CDR3 contains 15 residues.